The 23 T cell receptor beta chains given below trace back to one sample, sequenced in a study of blood T cell repertoires in COVID-19. This table comes from immunoSEQ multiplex PCR, and its TCRdb copy is limited to in-frame clones, with some not included. The sample gives roughly 250,000 clones, about four fifths of which show up once; approximately 9.6% is in the top ten. Sequenced input: peripheral blood. Receptor source: a woman at least 80 years old with acute or convalescent COVID-19.

The V call is TRBV30, the J call TRBJ1-1; D ambiguous. Germline CDR1 is GTSNPN and CDR2 is SVGIG (reference sequence). The germline V and J ends were trimmed by 0 bases and 1 base, with 12 bases remaining between them. This CDR3 region has 15 residues. The CDR3 spells CAWSVLDGWNTEAFF. CDR3 DNA: TGTGCCTGGAGTGTACTAGACGGATGGAACACTGAAGCTTTCTTT.

V and J are TRBV5-1 and TRBJ2-7, with D perhaps matching TRBD2 (7 bases). Per the germline V gene, CDR1 is SGHRS and CDR2 is YFSETQ. The CDR3 runs to 14 residues. The V gene lost 7 bases and the J gene lost 6 bases, with 20 bases spanning the gap. As DNA, the CDR3 is TGCGCCAGCGGGAGGGGGGAGGAGGCGGTCGAGCAGTACTTC. Translated, it gives CASGRGEEAVEQYF.

CDR3 in DNA: TGTGCCAGCAGTCCCGGGTTTTCCAATTCACCCCTCCACTTT. Residues: CASSPGFSNSPLHF. The J gene is TRBJ1-6, the V gene TRBV7-2, with no clear D. CDR3 length: 14 amino acids. V was cut by 6 bases and J by 7 bases, with 13 bases left in between. CDR1 is SGHTA and CDR2 is FQGNSA in the germline V gene.

V and J are TRBV4-1 and TRBJ1-2, with 12 bases aligning to TRBD1. The CDR3 runs to 18 residues. Germline loops: CDR1 MGHRA, CDR2 YSYEKL. J gave up 7 bases and V 3 bases, and 15 bases lay outside the gene matches. The DNA of the CDR3 is TGCGCCAGCAGCCATGAGGGGACAGGGGGCGATGGGGGTGTTGGCTACACCTTC. It is translated as CASSHEGTGGDGGVGYTF.

The chain couples TRBV7-9 to TRBJ1-1; D is unclear. Germline values: CDR1 SEHNR, CDR2 FQNEAQ (reference sequence). Between the trimmed V and J ends, which lost 2 bases and 2 bases, there was a span of 6 bases. The CDR3 length is 13 residues. DNA of the CDR3: TGTGCCAGCAGCTTACGAGAAAACACTGAAGCTTTCTTT. Its protein is CASSLRENTEAFF.

This chain joins TRBV19 and TRBJ1-6, with D possibly matching TRBD1 (6 bases). This CDR3 has 14 residues. V was clipped by 6 bases and J by 7 bases, with 13 bases between them. The V gene's germline CDR1 is LNHDA and CDR2 SQIVND (reference sequence). The CDR3 here is CASSPDSRNSPLHF. The DNA of the CDR3 is TGTGCCAGTAGCCCGGACAGCCGCAATTCACCCCTCCACTTT.

The chain recombines TRBV6-5 with TRBJ1-6; the D gene is possibly TRBD1 (6 bases). CDR1 MNHEY and CDR2 SVGAGI come from the germline V gene. Trimming took 5 bases from V and 7 from J, leaving 12 bases between them. The CDR3 is 14 amino acids. CDR3 in amino acids: CASSPDRSNSPLHF. CDR3 nucleotide sequence: TGTGCCAGCAGTCCTGACAGGAGCAATTCACCCCTCCACTTT.

The V gene is TRBV19, the J gene TRBJ1-1; D is uncertain. Germline-derived CDR1 and CDR2 are LNHDA and SQIVND (reference sequence). This CDR3 is 12 amino acids long. The V and J ends lost 5 bases and 7 bases respectively, with 11 bases between them. The CDR3 loop reads CASSSGLGEAFF. The CDR3 DNA reads TGTGCCAGTAGTTCCGGACTGGGTGAAGCTTTCTTT. Full variable domain (missing parts from reference TRBV19 and TRBJ1-1): DGGITQSPKYLFRKEGQNVTLSCEQNLNHDAMYWYRQDPGQGLRLIYYSQIVNDFQKGDIAEGYSVSREKKESFPLTVTSAQKNPTAFYLCASSSGLGEAFFGQGTRLTVV.

CDR3 sequence reads: CASSSSRAGGQETQYF. The CDR3 bases are TGTGCCAGCAGCTCCTCGAGAGCGGGGGGCCAAGAGACCCAGTACTTC. V usage is TRBV7-2 and J usage is TRBJ2-5; 9 bases match TRBD2. CDR1 is SGHTA, CDR2 FQGNSA, per germline. Losses at the gene ends were 4 bases for V and 1 base for J; bases not matched to a gene: 7. The CDR3 runs 16 residues.

The chain links TRBV3-1 (or the pseudogene TRBV3-2) to TRBJ1-6, with 10 bases lining up with TRBD1. The length of the CDR3 is 16 residues. V shed 4 bases, J shed 7 bases, and the junction held 7 bases outside the gene matches. The germline gives CDR1 LGHDT, CDR2 YNNKEL (reference sequence). The CDR3, as DNA: TGTGCCAGCAGCCCCCGGGACAGGGGTGGCAATTCACCCCTCCACTTT. Residues: CASSPRDRGGNSPLHF.

The chain couples TRBV28 to TRBJ1-6; TRBD1 agrees at 7 bases. V was pared by 6 bases and J by 6 bases, with 5 bases of the junction left unmatched. Germline V gene data show CDR1 as MDHEN and CDR2 as SYDVKM. This CDR3 contains 14 residues. The CDR3 DNA sequence: TGTGCCAGCAGCCCGGGACAGAGTAATTCACCCCTCCACTTT. It yields the protein CASSPGQSNSPLHF. Variable domain in full (rest from reference TRBV28 and TRBJ1-6): DVKVTQSSRYLVKRTGEKVFLECVQDMDHENMFWYRQDPGLGLRLIYFSYDVKMKEKGDIPEGYSVSREKKERFSLILESASTNQTSMYLCASSPGQSNSPLHFGNGTRLTVT.

This clone was seen once. The chain uses TRBV6-2 or TRBV6-3 and TRBJ1-2; 9 nucleotides match TRBD1. V lost 6 bases to trimming and J lost 1 base; unmatched junction nucleotides: 9. This CDR3 spans 16 amino acids. The germline CDR1 and CDR2 sequences are MNHEY and SVGEGT. The CDR3 is CASSPTGGSGNYGYTF. For the CDR3, the DNA is TGTGCCAGCAGCCCTACAGGGGGCTCGGGTAACTATGGCTACACCTTC.

Here the CDR3 reads CASSQVAGNGYTF. CDR3 in DNA: TGTGCCAGCAGCCAAGTAGCAGGGAATGGCTACACCTTC. The gene calls are TRBV3-1 (or the pseudogene TRBV3-2) and TRBJ1-2; TRBD1 might be the D (5 bases). CDR1 LGHDT and CDR2 YNNKEL come from the germline V gene (reference sequence). Trimming removed 1 base at V and 6 bases at J, with 9 bases between. The CDR3 totals 13 residues.

This chain's CDR3 is CASSFLAGAYEQYF. CDR3 DNA sequence: TGTGCCAGCAGCTTCCTAGCGGGGGCCTACGAGCAGTACTTC. The V gene is TRBV5-6, the J gene TRBJ2-7; 10 bases are shared with TRBD2. J gave up 2 bases and V 2 bases, and 1 base lay outside the gene matches. CDR3 length: 14 residues. From germline, CDR1 is SGHDT and CDR2 YYEEEE.

The CDR3 reads CASSLNPGVYGYTF. DNA of the CDR3: TGTGCCAGCAGTTTAAACCCAGGGGTCTATGGCTACACCTTC. This chain connects TRBV28 to TRBJ1-2; perhaps TRBD1 as D (6 bases). This CDR3 spans 14 amino acids. Trimming left V 2 bases short and J 4 bases short, with 11 bases between. The germline V gene has CDR1 MDHEN and CDR2 SYDVKM.

The chain recombines TRBV28 with TRBJ2-3; 8 nucleotides agree with TRBD1. The CDR3 has 18 residues. Unmatched junction bases numbered 12, after V lost 4 bases and J lost 0 bases. Germline V lookup: CDR1 MDHEN, CDR2 SYDVKM. CDR3 in amino acids: CASSSGQGYSSSTDTQYF. DNA of the CDR3: TGTGCCAGCAGTTCTGGACAGGGCTACTCGTCTAGCACAGATACGCAGTATTTT.

The chain is built from TRBV27 and TRBJ2-7; TRBD1 matches at 7 bases. Per the germline V gene, CDR1 is MNHEY and CDR2 is SMNVEV (reference sequence). CDR3 length: 13 amino acids. After removal of 5 bases from V and 3 bases from J, the junction contained 4 bases not matched to a gene. The DNA for the CDR3 is TGTGCCAGCAGTCAACAGGGGAACTACGAGCAGTACTTC. Its protein product is CASSQQGNYEQYF.

A word on this clone: The same CDR3 is also encoded by other DNA sequences in this sample. CDR3 DNA: TGTGCCAGCAGCCCGGGGAGGGGCTCCTACAATGAGCAGTTCTTC. Protein sequence: CASSPGRGSYNEQFF. The V call is TRBV7-2, the J call TRBJ2-1, with 7 bases fitting TRBD2. The V segment lost 5 bases and the J segment 0 bases; nucleotides outside the gene matches: 4. The CDR3 spans 15 residues. Per the germline V gene, CDR1 is SGHTA and CDR2 is FQGNSA. The full variable domain, completed using reference TRBV7-2 and TRBJ2-1, is GAGVSQSPSNKVTEKGKDVELRCDPISGHTALYWYRQSLGQGLEFLIYFQGNSAPDKSGLPSDRFSAERTGGSVSTLTIQRTQQEDSAVYLCASSPGRGSYNEQFFGPGTRLTVL.

The V call is TRBV2, the J call TRBJ1-2, with D possibly matching TRBD1 (5 bases). Germline V gene sequence: CDR1 SNHLY, CDR2 FYNNEI. Deletions cut 7 bases from V and 8 bases from J, with 17 bases between. This CDR3 region has 13 residues. CDR3 sequence reads: CASTQGTAGGYTF. The CDR3 DNA is TGTGCCAGCACCCAGGGAACAGCGGGCGGCTACACCTTC.

The chain recombines TRBV5-4 with TRBJ2-3; 8 positions agree with TRBD1. This CDR3 contains 15 residues. The V segment lost 6 bases and the J segment 1 base; nucleotides outside the gene matches: 7. Germline loops: CDR1 SGHNT, CDR2 YYREEE (reference sequence). CDR3: CASTPKDRGTDTQYF. For the CDR3, the DNA is TGTGCCAGCACCCCGAAGGACAGGGGCACAGATACGCAGTATTTT.

The V and J genes are TRBV15 and TRBJ1-4, with 8 bases matching TRBD1. CDR1 and CDR2 from the germline V gene are LNHNV and YYDKDF (reference sequence). J was trimmed by 7 bases and V by 0 bases; bases with no gene match: 16. The CDR3 covers 19 residues. Written as DNA, the CDR3 is TGTGCCACCAGCAGAGAACCAGGGGGCGAAGTTTTCTATCGTGAAAAACTGTTTTTT. Translating gives CATSREPGGEVFYREKLFF.

This clone appeared once. This rearrangement joins TRBV6-4 to TRBJ1-2; D is uncertain. The CDR3 covers 14 residues. Germline lookup yields CDR1 MRHNA and CDR2 SNTAGT. Trimming took 0 bases from V and 4 from J, leaving 9 bases between them. As DNA, the CDR3 is TGTGCCAGCAGTGACTCTTGGCAGTCCTATGGCTACACCTTC. Its protein is CASSDSWQSYGYTF.

CDR3 sequence reads: CASSLGQGPGYTF. CDR3 DNA: TGTGCCAGCAGCTTGGGGCAGGGGCCGGGCTACACCTTC. The genes are TRBV5-4 and TRBJ1-2; tentatively, D is TRBD1 (6 bases). CDR3 size: 13 residues. The germline CDR1 and CDR2 sequences are SGHNT and YYREEE (reference sequence). The V gene lost 0 bases and the J gene lost 8 bases, with 11 bases spanning the gap. The variable domain in full, completed from reference TRBV5-4 and TRBJ1-2, reads ETGVTQSPTHLIKTRGQQVTLRCSSQSGHNTVSWYQQALGQGPQFIFQYYREEENGRGNFPPRFSGLQFPNYSSELNVNALELDDSALYLCASSLGQGPGYTFGSGTRLTVV.